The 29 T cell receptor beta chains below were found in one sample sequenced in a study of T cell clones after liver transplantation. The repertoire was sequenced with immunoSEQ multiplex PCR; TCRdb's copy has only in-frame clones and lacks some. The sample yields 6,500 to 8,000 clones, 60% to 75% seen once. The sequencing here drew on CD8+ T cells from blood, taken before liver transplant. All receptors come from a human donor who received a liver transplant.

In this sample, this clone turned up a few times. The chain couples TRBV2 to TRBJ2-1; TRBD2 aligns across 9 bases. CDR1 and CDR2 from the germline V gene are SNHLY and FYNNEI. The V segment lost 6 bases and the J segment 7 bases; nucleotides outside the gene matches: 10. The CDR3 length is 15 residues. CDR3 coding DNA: TGTGCCAGCAGCGAAATTAGCGGGAGAAGGAATGAGCAGTTCTTC. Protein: CASSEISGRRNEQFF. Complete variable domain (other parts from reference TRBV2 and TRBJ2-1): EPEVTQTPSHQVTQMGQEVILRCVPISNHLYFYWYRQILGQKVEFLVSFYNNEISEKSEIFDDQFSVERPDGSNFTLKIRSTKLEDSAMYFCASSEISGRRNEQFFGPGTRLTVL.

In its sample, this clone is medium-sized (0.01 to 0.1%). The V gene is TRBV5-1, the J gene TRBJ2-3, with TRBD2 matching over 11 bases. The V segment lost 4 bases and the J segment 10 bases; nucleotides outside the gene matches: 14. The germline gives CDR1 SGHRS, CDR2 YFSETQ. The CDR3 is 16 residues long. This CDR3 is CASSPDQGLAADSQYF. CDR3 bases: TGCGCCAGCAGCCCGGACCAGGGACTAGCGGCTGACTCGCAGTATTTT.

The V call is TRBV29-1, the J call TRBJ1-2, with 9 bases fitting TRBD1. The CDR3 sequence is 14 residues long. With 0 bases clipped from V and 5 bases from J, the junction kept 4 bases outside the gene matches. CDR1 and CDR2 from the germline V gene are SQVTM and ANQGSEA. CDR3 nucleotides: TGCAGCGTTGAAGAGAGAGGACAGGGGTATGGCTACACCTTC. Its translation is CSVEERGQGYGYTF.

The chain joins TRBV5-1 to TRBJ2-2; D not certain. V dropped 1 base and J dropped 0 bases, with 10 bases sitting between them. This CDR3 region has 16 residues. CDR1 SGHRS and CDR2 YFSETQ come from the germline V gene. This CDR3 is CASSLLGSTNTGELFF. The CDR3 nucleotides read TGCGCCAGCAGCTTGCTGGGGTCCACGAACACCGGGGAGCTGTTTTTT.

CDR3 coding DNA: TGTGCCAGCAGCCAAGATGTGGGGTACTACGAGCAGTACTTC. Amino acids: CASSQDVGYYEQYF. The chain recombines TRBV4-2 with TRBJ2-7, with D unclear. The CDR3 spans 14 residues. Germline values: CDR1 LGHNA, CDR2 YNFKEQ. The V and J ends lost 0 bases and 3 bases respectively, with 9 bases between them.

The CDR3 DNA is TGCGCCAGCAGTGAGGACAGGGGTGTGAGAAATGAGCAGTTCTTC. This sequence encodes CASSEDRGVRNEQFF. This chain links TRBV4-1 with TRBJ2-1; 9 bases agree with TRBD1. The CDR3 loop spans 15 amino acids. J lost 7 bases, V lost 6 bases, and 10 bases had no gene match. Germline CDR1 is MGHRA and CDR2 is YSYEKL.

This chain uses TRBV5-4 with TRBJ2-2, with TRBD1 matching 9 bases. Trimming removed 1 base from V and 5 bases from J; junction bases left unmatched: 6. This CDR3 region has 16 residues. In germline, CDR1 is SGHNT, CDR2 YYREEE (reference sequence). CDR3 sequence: CASSLLGQGSTGELFF. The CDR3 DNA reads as TGTGCCAGCAGCTTGCTGGGACAGGGAAGTACCGGGGAGCTGTTTTTT.

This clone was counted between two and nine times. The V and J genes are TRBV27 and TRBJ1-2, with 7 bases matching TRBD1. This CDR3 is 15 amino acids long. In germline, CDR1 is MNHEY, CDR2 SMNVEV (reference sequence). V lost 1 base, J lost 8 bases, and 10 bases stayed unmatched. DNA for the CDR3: TGTGCCAGCAGTTTATTCCCGACAGGGTTCGGCGGCTACACCTTC. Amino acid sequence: CASSLFPTGFGGYTF.

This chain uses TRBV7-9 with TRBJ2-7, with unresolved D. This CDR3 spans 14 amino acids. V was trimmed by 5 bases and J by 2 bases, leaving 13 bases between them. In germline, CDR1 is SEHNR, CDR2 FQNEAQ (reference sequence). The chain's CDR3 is CASSPPNDAYEQYV. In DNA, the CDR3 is TGTGCCAGCAGCCCCCCAAATGATGCCTACGAGCAGTACGTC.

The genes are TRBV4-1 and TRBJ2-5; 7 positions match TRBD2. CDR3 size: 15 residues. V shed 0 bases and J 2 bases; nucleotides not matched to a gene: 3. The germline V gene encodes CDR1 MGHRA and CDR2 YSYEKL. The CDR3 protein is CASSQEGGTQETQYF. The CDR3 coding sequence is TGCGCCAGCAGCCAAGAGGGAGGGACGCAAGAGACCCAGTACTTC.

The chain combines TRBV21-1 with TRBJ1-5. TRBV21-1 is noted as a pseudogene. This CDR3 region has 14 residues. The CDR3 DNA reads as TGTGCCAGCAGCAAACGAGGGAGCAATCAGCCCCAGCATTTT. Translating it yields CASSKRGSNQPQHF.

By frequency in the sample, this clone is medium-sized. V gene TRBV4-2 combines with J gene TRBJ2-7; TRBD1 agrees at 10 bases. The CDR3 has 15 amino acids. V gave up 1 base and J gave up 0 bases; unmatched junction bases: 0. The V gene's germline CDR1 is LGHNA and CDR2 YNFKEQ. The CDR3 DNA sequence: TGTGCCAGCAGCCAAGGGACAGGGGGCTCCTACGAGCAGTACTTC. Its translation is CASSQGTGGSYEQYF.

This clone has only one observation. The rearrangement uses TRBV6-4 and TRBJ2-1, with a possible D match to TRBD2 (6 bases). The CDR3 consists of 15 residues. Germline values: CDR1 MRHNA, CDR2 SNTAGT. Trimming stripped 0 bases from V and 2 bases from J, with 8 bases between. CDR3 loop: CASSDSSGPYNEQFF. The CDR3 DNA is TGTGCCAGCAGTGACTCCAGCGGGCCCTACAATGAGCAGTTCTTC.

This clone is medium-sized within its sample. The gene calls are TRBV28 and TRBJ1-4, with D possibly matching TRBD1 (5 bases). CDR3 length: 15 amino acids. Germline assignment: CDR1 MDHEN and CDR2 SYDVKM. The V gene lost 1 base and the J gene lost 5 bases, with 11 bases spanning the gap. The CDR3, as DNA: TGTGCCAGCAGTTTATTGGCGGGGCCAAATGAAAAACTGTTTTTT. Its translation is CASSLLAGPNEKLFF. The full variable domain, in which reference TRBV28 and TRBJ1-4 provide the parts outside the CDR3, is DVKVTQSSRYLVKRTGEKVFLECVQDMDHENMFWYRQDPGLGLRLIYFSYDVKMKEKGDIPEGYSVSREKKERFSLILESASTNQTSMYLCASSLLAGPNEKLFFGSGTQLSVL.

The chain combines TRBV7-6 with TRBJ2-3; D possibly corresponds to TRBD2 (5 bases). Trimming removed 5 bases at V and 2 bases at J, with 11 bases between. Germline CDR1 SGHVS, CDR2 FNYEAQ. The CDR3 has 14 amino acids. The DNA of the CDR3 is TGTGCCAGCAGCGGACTGACCAACACAGATACGCAGTATTTT. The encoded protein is CASSGLTNTDTQYF.

In nucleotides, the CDR3 is TGTGCCAGCAGCTTGTCCTGGACAGGGAGCTACAATGAGCAGTTCTTC. Translating gives CASSLSWTGSYNEQFF. The chain carries TRBV5-5 and TRBJ2-1, with 8 bases that match TRBD1. The germline CDR1 and CDR2 sequences are SGHKS and YYEKEE (reference sequence). The CDR3 spans 16 residues. Trimming removed 1 base from V and 3 bases from J; junction bases left unmatched: 6.

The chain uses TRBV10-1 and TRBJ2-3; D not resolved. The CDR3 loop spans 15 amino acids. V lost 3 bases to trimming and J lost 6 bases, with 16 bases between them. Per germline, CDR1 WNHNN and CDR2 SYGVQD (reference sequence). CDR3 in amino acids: CASSESIEIMDTQYF. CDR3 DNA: TGCGCCAGCAGTGAAAGTATAGAAATTATGGATACGCAGTATTTT.

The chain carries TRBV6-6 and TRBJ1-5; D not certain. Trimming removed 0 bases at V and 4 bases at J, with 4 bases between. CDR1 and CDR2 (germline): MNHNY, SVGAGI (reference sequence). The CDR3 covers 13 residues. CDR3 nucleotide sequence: TGTGCCAGCAGTTACTCGTATAATCAGCCCCAGCATTTT. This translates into CASSYSYNQPQHF.

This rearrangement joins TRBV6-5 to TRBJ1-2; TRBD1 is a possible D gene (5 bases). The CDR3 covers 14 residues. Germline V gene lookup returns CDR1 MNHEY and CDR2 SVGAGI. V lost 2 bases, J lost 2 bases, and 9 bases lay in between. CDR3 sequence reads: CASSYGGDNYGYTF. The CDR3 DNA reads TGTGCCAGCAGTTACGGGGGGGACAACTATGGCTACACCTTC.

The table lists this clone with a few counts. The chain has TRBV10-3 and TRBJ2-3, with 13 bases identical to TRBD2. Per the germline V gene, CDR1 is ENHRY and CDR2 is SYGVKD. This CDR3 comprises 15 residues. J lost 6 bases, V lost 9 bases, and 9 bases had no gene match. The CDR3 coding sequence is TGTGCCATTGGAGAACCGACTAGCGGGAGGGATACGCAGTATTTT. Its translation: CAIGEPTSGRDTQYF.

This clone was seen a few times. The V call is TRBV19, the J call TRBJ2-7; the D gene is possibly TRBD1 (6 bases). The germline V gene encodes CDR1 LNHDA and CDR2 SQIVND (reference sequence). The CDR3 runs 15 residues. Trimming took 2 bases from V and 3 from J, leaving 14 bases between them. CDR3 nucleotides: TGTGCCAGTAGTATATTTTCTGGGGGACACTACGAGCAGTACTTC. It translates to CASSIFSGGHYEQYF.

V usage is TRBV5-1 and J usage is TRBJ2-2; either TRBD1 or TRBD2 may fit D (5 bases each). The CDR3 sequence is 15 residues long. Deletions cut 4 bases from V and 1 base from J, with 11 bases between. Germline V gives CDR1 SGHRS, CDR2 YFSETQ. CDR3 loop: CASSLGRLNTGELFF. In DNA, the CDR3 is TGCGCCAGCAGCCTGGGACGGCTGAACACCGGGGAGCTGTTTTTT.

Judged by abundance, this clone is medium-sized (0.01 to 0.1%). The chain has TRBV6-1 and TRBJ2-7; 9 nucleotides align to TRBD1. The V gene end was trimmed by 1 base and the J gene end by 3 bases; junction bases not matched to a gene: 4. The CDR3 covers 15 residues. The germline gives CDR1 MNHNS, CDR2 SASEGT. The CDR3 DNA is TGTGCCAGCAGTGAAGAAGAGACAGGGGGCTACGAGCAGTACTTC. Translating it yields CASSEEETGGYEQYF.

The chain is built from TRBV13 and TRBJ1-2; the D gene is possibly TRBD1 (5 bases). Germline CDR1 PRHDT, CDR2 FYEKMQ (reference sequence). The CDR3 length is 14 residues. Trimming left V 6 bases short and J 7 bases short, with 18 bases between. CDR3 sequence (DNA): TGTGCCAGCAGTTCAGACAGTGCTACGGGTGGCTACACCTTC. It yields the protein CASSSDSATGGYTF.

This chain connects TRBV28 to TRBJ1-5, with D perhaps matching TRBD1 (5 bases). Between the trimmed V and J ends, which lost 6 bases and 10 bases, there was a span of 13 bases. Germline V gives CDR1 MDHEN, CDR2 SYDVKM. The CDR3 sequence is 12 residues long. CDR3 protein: CASSLQGDPQHF. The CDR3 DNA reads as TGTGCCAGCAGCCTTCAGGGCGATCCCCAGCATTTT. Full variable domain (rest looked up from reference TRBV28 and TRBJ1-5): DVKVTQSSRYLVKRTGEKVFLECVQDMDHENMFWYRQDPGLGLRLIYFSYDVKMKEKGDIPEGYSVSREKKERFSLILESASTNQTSMYLCASSLQGDPQHFGDGTRLSIL.

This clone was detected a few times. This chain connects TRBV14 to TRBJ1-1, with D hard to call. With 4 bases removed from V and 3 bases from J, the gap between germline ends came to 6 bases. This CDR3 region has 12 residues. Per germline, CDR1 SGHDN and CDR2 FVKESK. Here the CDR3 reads CASSRWDTEAFF. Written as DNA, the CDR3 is TGTGCCAGCAGCCGCTGGGACACTGAAGCTTTCTTT.

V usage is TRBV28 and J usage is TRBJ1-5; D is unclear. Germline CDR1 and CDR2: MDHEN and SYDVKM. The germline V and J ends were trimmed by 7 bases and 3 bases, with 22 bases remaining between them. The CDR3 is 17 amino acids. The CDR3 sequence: CASNLWEGYSDNQPQHF. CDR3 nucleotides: TGTGCCAGCAACCTGTGGGAAGGGTATTCTGACAATCAGCCCCAGCATTTT.

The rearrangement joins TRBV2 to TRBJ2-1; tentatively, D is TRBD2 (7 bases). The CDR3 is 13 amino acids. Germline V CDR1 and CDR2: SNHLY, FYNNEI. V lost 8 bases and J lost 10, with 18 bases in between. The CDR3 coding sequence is TGTGCCAGCGCTAGGACGGGGGGCGGGGAGCAGTTCTTC. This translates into CASARTGGGEQFF.

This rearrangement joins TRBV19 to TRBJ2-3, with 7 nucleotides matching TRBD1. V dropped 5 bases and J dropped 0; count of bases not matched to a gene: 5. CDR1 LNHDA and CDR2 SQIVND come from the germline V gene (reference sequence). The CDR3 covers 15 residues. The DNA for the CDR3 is TGTGCCAGTAGTCCCAGGGGGTCTAGCACAGATACGCAGTATTTT. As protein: CASSPRGSSTDTQYF.